The clone carrying this TCR beta chain is a singleton in its sample. The data were obtained in a study of blood T cell repertoires in COVID-19. Study summary: PBMCs, B-cell-depleted T cells, or T cells were the source of the cDNA or gDNA that made up the material.

Looked up from germline, CDR1 is LNHDA and CDR2 is SQIVND (reference sequence). The CDR3 consists of 15 residues. Trimming removed 2 bases from V and 5 bases from J, with 14 bases in between. The table came from immunoSEQ multiplex PCR; TCRdb's copy has only in-frame clones and leaves some out. The sample yields fewer than 250,000 clones, more than 70% seen once. The sample was peripheral blood. The genes are TRBV19 and TRBJ2-3; a weak D match, TRBD2 (6 bases). This receptor was obtained from a woman aged 45-60 years with acute or convalescent COVID-19. The CDR3 sequence: CASSILAGKLDTQYF. As DNA, the CDR3 is TGTGCCAGTAGTATACTGGCGGGAAAATTAGATACGCAGTATTTT.